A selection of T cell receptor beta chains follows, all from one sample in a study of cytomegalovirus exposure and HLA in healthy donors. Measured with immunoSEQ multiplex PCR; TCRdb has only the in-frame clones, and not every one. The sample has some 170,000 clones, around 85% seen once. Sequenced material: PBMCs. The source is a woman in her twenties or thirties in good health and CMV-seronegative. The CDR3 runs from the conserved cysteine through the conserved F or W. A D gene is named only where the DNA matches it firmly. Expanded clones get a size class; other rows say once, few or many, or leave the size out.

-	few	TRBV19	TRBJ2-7	CASSHKGLEQYF	TGTGCCAGTAGTCACAAAGGTCTCGAGCAGTACTTC
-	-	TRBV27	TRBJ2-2	CASSLTPSFGRGNTGELFF	TGTGCCAGCAGTCTCACCCCGAGTTTTGGTAGGGGTAACACCGGGGAGCTGTTTTTT
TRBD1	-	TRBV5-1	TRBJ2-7	CASSGGTGGIYEQYF	TGCGCCAGCAGCGGGGGGACAGGGGGCATCTACGAGCAGTACTTC
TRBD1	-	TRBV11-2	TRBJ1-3	CASSGRDREAGNTIYF	TGTGCCAGCAGCGGACGGGACAGGGAGGCGGGAAACACCATATATTTT
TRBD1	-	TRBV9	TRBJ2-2	CASSFTDRGGELFF	TGTGCCAGCAGCTTCACCGACAGGGGTGGGGAGCTGTTTTTT
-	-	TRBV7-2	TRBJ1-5	CASSLGNQPQHF	TGTGCCAGCAGCTTAGGTAATCAGCCCCAGCATTTT
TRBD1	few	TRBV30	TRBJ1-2	CAWSQGAGGYTF	TGTGCCTGGAGCCAGGGGGCGGGTGGCTACACCTTC
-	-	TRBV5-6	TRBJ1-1	CASSFYSAGNTEAFF	TGTGCCAGCAGCTTTTATTCTGCTGGGAACACTGAAGCTTTCTTT
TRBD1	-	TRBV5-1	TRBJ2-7	CASSASGTGRSEQYF	TGCGCCAGCAGTGCTTCCGGGACAGGGCGGTCCGAGCAGTACTTC
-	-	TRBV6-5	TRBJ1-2	CASSQKPYGYTF	TGTGCCAGCAGCCAGAAACCCTATGGCTACACCTTC
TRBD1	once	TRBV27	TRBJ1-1	CASSRVRDRGPGGTEAFF	TGTGCCAGCAGCCGCGTTCGGGACAGGGGGCCGGGTGGAACTGAAGCTTTCTTT
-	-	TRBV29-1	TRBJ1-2	CSVKGAFYGHTF	TGCAGCGTGAAGGGAGCCTTCTATGGCCACACCTTC
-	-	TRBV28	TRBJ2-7	CASLKLHSYEQYF	TGTGCCAGCCTCAAGCTTCATTCCTACGAGCAGTACTTC
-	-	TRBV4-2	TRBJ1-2	CASSQDPAANYGYTF	TGTGCCAGCAGCCAAGATCCGGCCGCGAACTATGGCTACACCTTC